The present T cell receptor beta chain was sequenced within a study of siplizumab effects on memory and regulatory T cells. Only in-frame clones appear in the TCRdb table, and some are missing; sequencing was by immunoSEQ multiplex PCR. This table holds approximately 120,000 clones, just over 90% found once. The CDR3 extends over 15 amino acids. V was cut by 5 bases and J by 0 bases, with 11 bases left in between. The germline gives CDR1 SSHAT, CDR2 FNYEAQ (reference sequence). This receptor was taken from a human donor in good health. The chain uses TRBV7-7 and TRBJ2-1, with D perhaps TRBD1 or TRBD2 (5 bases each). The sample was non-Treg CD4+ T cells sorted from blood. CDR3 coding DNA: TGTGCCAGCAGCCTATTGAGGGGCTCCTACAATGAGCAGTTCTTC. Protein sequence: CASSLLRGSYNEQFF.